This T cell receptor beta chain derives from a study of control samples from healthy donors and cancer patients. The CDR3 runs to 15 residues. Trimming stripped 4 bases from V and 1 base from J, with 14 bases between. Germline values: CDR1 SGDLS, CDR2 YYNGEE. Libraries were prepared by immunoSEQ multiplex PCR; TCRdb keeps only in-frame clonotypes and omits some of them. The top ten clones hold approximately 12% of a sample with hundreds of thousands of clones, around 79% of them seen once. This clone was counted once. The V and J genes are TRBV9 and TRBJ1-1; weak D call: TRBD1 (5 bases). The sequence came from a woman in her sixties with lung cancer. Sequenced input: PBMCs. CDR3 in DNA: TGTGCCAGCAGCACTCATCAGGGCGCGAACACTGAAGCTTTCTTT. It yields the protein CASSTHQGANTEAFF.